This is a list of T cell receptor beta chains from one sample in a study of CD8 T cells in ankylosing spondylitis. In TCRdb, the 5' RACE reads were re-called with MiXCR into one record per CDR3 protein. The sample yields 150,000 to 200,000 distinct CDR3 sequences, roughly 10% seen once. Sequencing was carried out using blood, either unsorted or a sorted T cell fraction (not recorded which). These receptors came from a female donor with ankylosing spondylitis or in good health (not recorded which). The conserved cysteine and the conserved F or W are not part of the CDR3 here. Each record gives: V gene, J gene, clone size, CDR3 protein. Rows give clone size only sometimes, using once, few, many, or a class for an expanded clone.

v_call: TRBV7-8
j_call: TRBJ2-3
clone_size: few
cdr3_aa: ASSLAVGHTDTQY

v_call: TRBV9
j_call: TRBJ2-1
clone_size: -
cdr3_aa: ASSVGTGTGTYNEQF

v_call: TRBV11-2
j_call: TRBJ1-2
clone_size: few
cdr3_aa: ASNLGSGLGIYGYT

v_call: TRBV2
j_call: TRBJ2-1
clone_size: -
cdr3_aa: AIPPASGVGGQF

v_call: TRBV7-9
j_call: TRBJ2-3
clone_size: many
cdr3_aa: ASRQLAGGMDTQY

v_call: TRBV5-1
j_call: TRBJ2-7
clone_size: few
cdr3_aa: ASSTDRYSYYEQY

v_call: TRBV20-1
j_call: TRBJ2-1
clone_size: -
cdr3_aa: SAFHPGQGVENEQF

v_call: TRBV12-3/TRBV12-4
j_call: TRBJ1-5
clone_size: few
cdr3_aa: ASSRQGPNQPQH

v_call: TRBV27
j_call: TRBJ2-2
clone_size: -
cdr3_aa: ASGTGGSGELF

v_call: TRBV14
j_call: TRBJ1-1
clone_size: -
cdr3_aa: ASSHGTGWGTEAF

v_call: TRBV5-6
j_call: TRBJ2-7
clone_size: few
cdr3_aa: ASSLARDPYEQY

v_call: TRBV5-5
j_call: TRBJ2-7
clone_size: -
cdr3_aa: ASSGGLAYEQY

v_call: TRBV12-3/TRBV12-4
j_call: TRBJ1-2
clone_size: -
cdr3_aa: ASSISSYGYT

v_call: TRBV9
j_call: TRBJ1-2
clone_size: many
cdr3_aa: ASSAGTGSGYT

v_call: TRBV28
j_call: TRBJ2-7
clone_size: many
cdr3_aa: ASSLASGRYEQY

v_call: TRBV11-2
j_call: TRBJ2-3
clone_size: few
cdr3_aa: ASSNPQGTDTQY

v_call: TRBV19
j_call: TRBJ1-1
clone_size: -
cdr3_aa: ASSTGGEGLNTEAF

v_call: TRBV12-5
j_call: TRBJ1-2
clone_size: many
cdr3_aa: ASGSPPSGYYGYT

v_call: TRBV5-4
j_call: TRBJ1-2
clone_size: -
cdr3_aa: ASSSTGSYGYT

v_call: TRBV25-1
j_call: TRBJ1-4
clone_size: many
cdr3_aa: ASSSGDNEKLF

v_call: TRBV2
j_call: TRBJ1-5
clone_size: -
cdr3_aa: ASSEGSRVGDQPQH

v_call: TRBV13
j_call: TRBJ1-2
clone_size: few
cdr3_aa: ASSLGRTGTDYGYT

v_call: TRBV7-9
j_call: TRBJ2-1
clone_size: few
cdr3_aa: ASQTSGRINEQF

v_call: TRBV18
j_call: TRBJ2-7
clone_size: -
cdr3_aa: ASSPPQGDYSYEQY

v_call: TRBV7-9
j_call: TRBJ2-7
clone_size: -
cdr3_aa: ASSPRLAGNEQY

v_call: TRBV6-1
j_call: TRBJ2-1
clone_size: -
cdr3_aa: ASMELAGAYNEQF

v_call: TRBV4-1
j_call: TRBJ2-5
clone_size: -
cdr3_aa: ASTPGLAGTETQY

v_call: TRBV7-6
j_call: TRBJ2-1
clone_size: few
cdr3_aa: ASSLVGGELSEQF

v_call: TRBV4-1
j_call: TRBJ2-1
clone_size: -
cdr3_aa: ASSPGLAGEVSYNEQF

v_call: TRBV6-1
j_call: TRBJ2-7
clone_size: once
cdr3_aa: ASRPDTSYEQY

v_call: TRBV15
j_call: TRBJ2-5
clone_size: -
cdr3_aa: ATSSRVDETQY

v_call: TRBV20-1
j_call: TRBJ1-1
clone_size: many
cdr3_aa: SARDGGVPNTEAF

v_call: TRBV7-9
j_call: TRBJ1-1
clone_size: many
cdr3_aa: ASSLEQIEAF

v_call: TRBV9
j_call: TRBJ2-1
clone_size: few
cdr3_aa: ASSVAMSYNEQF

v_call: TRBV7-6
j_call: TRBJ1-1
clone_size: few
cdr3_aa: ASSSRQGRSTEAF

v_call: TRBV4-3
j_call: TRBJ2-3
clone_size: -
cdr3_aa: ASSQDPTTTDTQY

v_call: TRBV6-5
j_call: TRBJ2-5
clone_size: many
cdr3_aa: ASSPWSGRQETQY

v_call: TRBV29-1
j_call: TRBJ2-1
clone_size: many
cdr3_aa: SVEDLGTRGTNEQF

v_call: TRBV10-3
j_call: TRBJ2-5
clone_size: many
cdr3_aa: AINDGWETQY

v_call: TRBV9
j_call: TRBJ2-1
clone_size: -
cdr3_aa: ASSVGGLSSYNEQF

v_call: TRBV7-6
j_call: TRBJ1-3
clone_size: few
cdr3_aa: ASSPSGFPSLSGNTIY

v_call: TRBV5-1
j_call: TRBJ2-1
clone_size: few
cdr3_aa: ASSLDGMGDEQF

v_call: TRBV28
j_call: TRBJ1-4
clone_size: few
cdr3_aa: ATEGEKLF

v_call: TRBV6-5
j_call: TRBJ2-3
clone_size: -
cdr3_aa: ASSSGATDTRY

v_call: TRBV29-1
j_call: TRBJ2-6
clone_size: -
cdr3_aa: SAMTVSGANVLT